The 15 T cell receptor beta chains below come from one sample, sequenced in a study of T cell changes during pregnancy in multiple sclerosis. Here immunoSEQ multiplex PCR was the method, and the copy in TCRdb shows in-frame clones only, minus some. Counted here are around 67,000 clones, 90% occurring once; the ten biggest clones make up over 7.5%. The source material was peripheral blood, sampled after pregnancy. Receptors originate from a female donor in good health, enrolled as a control in a pregnancy study.

This chain connects TRBV5-1 to TRBJ1-3; D perhaps matches TRBD1 (6 bases). V gave up 5 bases and J gave up 4 bases, with 13 bases separating them. Germline-derived CDR1 and CDR2 are SGHRS and YFSETQ. The CDR3 has 14 amino acids. The CDR3 coding sequence is TGCGCCAGCAGTTCCAGGGGTGCCGGAAACACCATATATTTT. Amino acid sequence: CASSSRGAGNTIYF.

This rearrangement joins TRBV27 to TRBJ2-5, with TRBD2 matching over 7 bases. The germline CDR1 and CDR2 sequences are MNHEY and SMNVEV (reference sequence). Trimming at V came to 4 bases and at J to 6 bases, leaving 8 bases not matched to a gene. CDR3 length: 14 amino acids. As DNA, the CDR3 is TGTGCCAGCAGTTCGGGCGGGAGTCGACAGACCCAGTACTTC. It translates to CASSSGGSRQTQYF.

The V gene is TRBV10-3, the J gene TRBJ2-7, with 9 bases aligning to TRBD1. CDR1 ENHRY and CDR2 SYGVKD come from the germline V gene. Trimming at V came to 6 bases and at J to 0 bases, leaving 3 bases not matched to a gene. The CDR3 has 14 amino acids. CDR3 loop: CAIRGTGSSYEQYF. DNA for the CDR3: TGTGCCATCAGGGGGACAGGGTCCTCCTACGAGCAGTACTTC.

The rearrangement joins TRBV9 to TRBJ1-2; D unclear. This CDR3 has 16 amino acids. The germline V gene has CDR1 SGDLS and CDR2 YYNGEE. Between the trimmed V and J ends, which lost 3 bases and 4 bases, there was a span of 19 bases. This CDR3 reads CASSAATPTAGYGYTF. Written as DNA, the CDR3 is TGTGCCAGCAGCGCCGCGACTCCGACGGCGGGCTATGGCTACACCTTC. Full variable domain (rest looked up from reference TRBV9 and TRBJ1-2): DSGVTQTPKHLITATGQRVTLRCSPRSGDLSVYWYQQSLDQGLQFLIQYYNGEERAKGNILERFSAQQFPDLHSELNLSSLELGDSALYFCASSAATPTAGYGYTFGSGTRLTVV.

On this clone: At one end the junction does not follow the germline gene, possibly because of a read error. The rearrangement links TRBV20-1 to TRBJ2-7, with 10 nucleotides matching TRBD2. Germline V gene data show CDR1 as DFQATT and CDR2 as SNEGSKA (reference sequence). This CDR3 spans 11 amino acids. The CDR3 region is CSAREDGTSVF. The CDR3 region has the DNA TGCAGTGCTAGAGAGGACGGGACTAGCGTTTTT.

The CDR3 protein is CASSPAGDAFF. CDR3 in DNA: TGTGCCAGCTCACCAGCGGGGGACGCGTTCTTC. The chain has TRBV18 and TRBJ2-1, with 7 bases lining up with TRBD2. Germline-derived CDR1 and CDR2 are KGHSH and LQKENI. After removal of 2 bases from V and 15 bases from J, the junction contained 4 bases not matched to a gene. The CDR3 loop spans 11 amino acids.

The genes are TRBV6-4 and TRBJ2-1; 8 bases match TRBD2. CDR3 length equals 14 residues. J lost 8 bases, V lost 2 bases, and 5 bases had no gene match. The germline CDR1 and CDR2 sequences are MRHNA and SNTAGT. For the CDR3, the DNA is TGTGCCAGCAGTGACACGGGAGGGGAGGATGAGCAGTTCTTC. This encodes CASSDTGGEDEQFF.

This rearrangement joins TRBV30 to TRBJ2-7, with no clear D. This CDR3 contains 13 residues. Looked up from germline, CDR1 is GTSNPN and CDR2 is SVGIG (reference sequence). Trimming removed 3 bases from V and 3 bases from J, with 12 bases in between. The CDR3 sequence: CAWSSGYRYEQYF. Written as DNA, the CDR3 is TGTGCCTGGAGCTCCGGGTACCGCTACGAGCAGTACTTC.

This chain joins TRBV29-1 and TRBJ1-1; the D gene is possibly TRBD1 (5 bases). Trimming pared 4 bases from V and 4 bases from J, leaving 19 bases between. CDR1 is SQVTM, CDR2 ANQGSEA, per germline. The CDR3 contains 15 residues. DNA of the CDR3: TGCAGCGTTGCCCCCGCCGGGGGGTTGGTCACTGAAGCTTTCTTT. Its translation is CSVAPAGGLVTEAFF.

The CDR3 sequence: CASRRATGQFPYEQYF. The DNA of the CDR3 is TGCGCCAGCAGGAGAGCGACAGGCCAGTTTCCCTACGAGCAGTACTTC. The V gene is TRBV10-2, the J gene TRBJ2-7; TRBD1 is a possible D gene (6 bases). Trimming stripped 6 bases from V and 2 bases from J, with 20 bases between. Germline V gene sequence: CDR1 WSHSY, CDR2 SAAADI. The CDR3 has 16 residues.

This chain connects TRBV27 to TRBJ1-4, with TRBD1 as a possible D gene (6 bases). The CDR3 loop spans 15 amino acids. CDR1 and CDR2 (germline): MNHEY, SMNVEV (reference sequence). V was cut by 3 bases and J by 8 bases, with 16 bases left in between. CDR3 nucleotides: TGTGCCAGCAGTTTCGTGGGGGGGGCGGGCGAAAAACTGTTTTTT. This sequence encodes CASSFVGGAGEKLFF.

This sequence joins TRBV25-1 and TRBJ1-3; TRBD1 agrees at 8 bases. Germline V CDR1 and CDR2: MGHDK, SYGVNS. V lost 4 bases and J lost 1; bases outside the gene matches: 3. CDR3 size: 15 residues. This CDR3 reads CASSATGGSGNTIYF. CDR3 sequence (DNA): TGTGCCAGCAGTGCAACAGGGGGATCTGGAAACACCATATATTTT.

The V and J genes are TRBV7-8 and TRBJ2-7, with 8 bases lining up with TRBD1. Germline V gene data show CDR1 as SGHVS and CDR2 as FQNEAQ. The V and J ends lost 0 bases and 2 bases, in that order; junction bases with no gene match: 3. The CDR3 totals 15 residues. DNA of the CDR3: TGTGCCAGCAGCTTAGCCCGGACAGGGCCCTACGAGCAGTACTTC. Residues: CASSLARTGPYEQYF.

The V and J genes are TRBV18 and TRBJ2-7; possible D gene TRBD2, 6 bases. This CDR3 has 14 residues. The germline gives CDR1 KGHSH, CDR2 LQKENI. V gave up 2 bases and J gave up 2 bases, with 10 bases separating them. This CDR3 is CASSPSGDPYEQYF. The CDR3 nucleotides read TGTGCCAGCTCACCATCGGGGGACCCCTACGAGCAGTACTTC.

The gene calls are TRBV5-6 and TRBJ2-7, with 7 bases lining up with TRBD1. Germline loops: CDR1 SGHDT, CDR2 YYEEEE. CDR3 length equals 16 residues. The trim removed 3 bases at V and 3 bases at J, leaving 12 bases unmatched. CDR3 region: CASSSPPDRVGYEQYF. The CDR3 DNA is TGTGCCAGCAGCTCCCCTCCCGACAGGGTAGGCTACGAGCAGTACTTC.